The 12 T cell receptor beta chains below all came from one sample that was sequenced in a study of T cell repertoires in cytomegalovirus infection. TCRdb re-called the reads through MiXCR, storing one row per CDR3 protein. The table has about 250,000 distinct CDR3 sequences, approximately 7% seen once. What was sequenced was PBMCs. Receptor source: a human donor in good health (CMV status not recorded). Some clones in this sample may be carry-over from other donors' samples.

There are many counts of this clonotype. The CDR3 here is CASSSRPLAGGIGELFF. The CDR3 DNA reads TGCGCCAGCAGCTCCCGCCCTCTAGCGGGGGGAATCGGGGAGCTGTTTTTT. This chain links TRBV5-1 with TRBJ2-2; the match to TRBD2 covers 11 bases. Unmatched junction bases numbered 11, after V lost 3 bases and J lost 7 bases. The CDR3 has 17 residues. Germline V gene lookup returns CDR1 SGHRS and CDR2 YFSETQ.

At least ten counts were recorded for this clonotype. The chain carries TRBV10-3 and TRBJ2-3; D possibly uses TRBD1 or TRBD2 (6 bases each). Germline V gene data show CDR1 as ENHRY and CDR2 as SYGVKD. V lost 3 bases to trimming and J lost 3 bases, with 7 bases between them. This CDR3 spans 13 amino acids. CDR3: CAISEGGTDTQYF. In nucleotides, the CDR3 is TGTGCCATCAGTGAAGGGGGGACAGATACGCAGTATTTT.

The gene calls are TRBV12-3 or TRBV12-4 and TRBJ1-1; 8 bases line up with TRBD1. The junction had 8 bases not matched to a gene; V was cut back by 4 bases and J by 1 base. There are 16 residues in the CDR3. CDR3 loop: CASSSSDRGQNTEAFF. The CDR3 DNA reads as TGTGCCAGCAGTTCAAGCGACAGGGGCCAGAACACTGAAGCTTTCTTT.

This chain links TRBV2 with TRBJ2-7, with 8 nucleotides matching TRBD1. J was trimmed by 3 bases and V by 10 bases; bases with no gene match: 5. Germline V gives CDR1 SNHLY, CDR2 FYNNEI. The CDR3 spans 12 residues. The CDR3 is CATRQGLYEQYF. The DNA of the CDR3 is TGTGCCACCCGACAGGGGCTCTACGAGCAGTACTTC.

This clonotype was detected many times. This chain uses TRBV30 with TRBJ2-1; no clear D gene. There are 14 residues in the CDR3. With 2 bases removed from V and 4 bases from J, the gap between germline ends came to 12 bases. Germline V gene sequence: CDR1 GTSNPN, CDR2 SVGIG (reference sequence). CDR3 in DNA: TGTGCCTGGAGTCACTTGGGCAGATACAATGAGCAGTTCTTC. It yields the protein CAWSHLGRYNEQFF.

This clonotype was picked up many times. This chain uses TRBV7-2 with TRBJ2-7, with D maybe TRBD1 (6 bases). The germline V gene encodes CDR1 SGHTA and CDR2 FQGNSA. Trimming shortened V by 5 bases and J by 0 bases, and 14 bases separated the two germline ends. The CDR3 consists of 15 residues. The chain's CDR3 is CASSTYGQSSYEQYF. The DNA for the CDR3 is TGTGCCAGCAGCACCTACGGACAGAGCTCCTACGAGCAGTACTTC. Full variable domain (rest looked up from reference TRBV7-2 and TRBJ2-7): GAGVSQSPSNKVTEKGKDVELRCDPISGHTALYWYRQSLGQGLEFLIYFQGNSAPDKSGLPSDRFSAERTGGSVSTLTIQRTQQEDSAVYLCASSTYGQSSYEQYFGPGTRLTVT.

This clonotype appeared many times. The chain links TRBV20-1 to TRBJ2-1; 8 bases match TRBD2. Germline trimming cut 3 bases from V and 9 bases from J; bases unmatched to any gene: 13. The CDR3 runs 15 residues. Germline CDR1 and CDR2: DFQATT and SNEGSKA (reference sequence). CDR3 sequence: CSASPTSVAYSEQFF. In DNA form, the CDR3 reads TGCAGTGCTAGCCCGACTAGCGTCGCCTATAGTGAGCAGTTCTTC.

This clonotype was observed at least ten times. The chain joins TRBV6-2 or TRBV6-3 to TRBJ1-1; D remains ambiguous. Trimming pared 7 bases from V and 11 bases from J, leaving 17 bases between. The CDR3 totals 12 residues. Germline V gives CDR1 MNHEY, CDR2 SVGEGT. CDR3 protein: CASTSEARPAFF. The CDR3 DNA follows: TGTGCCAGCACCTCCGAGGCGAGGCCGGCTTTCTTT.

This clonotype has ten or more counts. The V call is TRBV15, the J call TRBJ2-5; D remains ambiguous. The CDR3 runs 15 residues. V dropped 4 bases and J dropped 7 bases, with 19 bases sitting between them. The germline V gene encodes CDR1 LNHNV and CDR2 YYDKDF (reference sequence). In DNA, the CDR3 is TGTGCCACCAGCACCGTGGAAGCCTTTAGGAGGACCCAGTACTTC. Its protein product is CATSTVEAFRRTQYF.

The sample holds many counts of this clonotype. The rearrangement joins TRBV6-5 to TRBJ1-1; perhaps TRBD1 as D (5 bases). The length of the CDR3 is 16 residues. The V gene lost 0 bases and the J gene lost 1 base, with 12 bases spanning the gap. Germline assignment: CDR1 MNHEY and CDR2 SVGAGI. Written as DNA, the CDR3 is TGTGCCAGCAGTTACTCTTTAACAGGCGGGAACACTGAAGCTTTCTTT. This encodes CASSYSLTGGNTEAFF.

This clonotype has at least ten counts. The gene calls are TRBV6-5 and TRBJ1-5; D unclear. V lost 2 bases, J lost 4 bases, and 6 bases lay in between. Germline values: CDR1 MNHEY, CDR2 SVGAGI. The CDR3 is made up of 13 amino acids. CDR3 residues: CASSYSVNQPQHF. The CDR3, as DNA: TGTGCCAGCAGTTACAGCGTGAATCAGCCCCAGCATTTT.

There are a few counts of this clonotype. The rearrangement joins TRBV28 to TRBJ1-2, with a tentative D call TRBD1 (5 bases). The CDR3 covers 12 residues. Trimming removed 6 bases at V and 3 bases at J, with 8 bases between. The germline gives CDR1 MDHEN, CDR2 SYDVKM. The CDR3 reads CASRGGYYGYTF. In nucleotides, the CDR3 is TGTGCCAGCAGGGGGGGATACTATGGCTACACCTTC.